This T cell receptor beta chain was sequenced in a study of vaccination effects on CD4 cells after COVID-19 (dated by TCRdb to the early 2020s). Broadly, across the study: Participants received two doses of either the BNT162b2 or the mRNA-1273 mRNA SARS-CoV-2 vaccine. In both COVID-19 convalescent patients and infection-naive vaccine recipients, the study compared SARS-CoV-2 spike-specific CD4+ TCR repertoires from before mRNA vaccination with those from after it. A total of 10 COVID-19 convalescent patients and several SARS-CoV-2-naive healthy vaccine recipients were included in the full study. Cultures from other donors in the study were sequenced with the Oncomine TCR Beta short-read assay on an Illumina iSeq 100.

To identify antigen-specific CD4+ T cell clonotypes by their expansion, the ViraFEST assay first stimulated PBMC with viral peptide pools and then applied TCR sequencing. After more than nine days of culture, CD4+ T cells were isolated with the EasySep CD4+ T cell isolation kit. None of the healthy vaccine recipients had a prior SARS-CoV-2 infection, which was confirmed by nucleocapsid antibody tests that came back negative both before and after vaccination. Approximately 2 million PBMC per well were cultured in IMDM with approximately 5% human AB serum, 7.5 to 10 IU/ml IL-2 and gentamicin, plus 10 ug/ml peptides. On days 3 and 7, half of the culture medium was replaced with fresh IL-2-containing medium. Each peptide stimulation condition was cultured in triplicate wells unless otherwise noted. PBMC were separated from whole blood using Ficoll-Paque Plus gradient centrifugation and were then either cryopreserved at -140C or used fresh. The overlapping peptide pools covered the spike proteins of SARS-CoV-2 as well as those of the common cold coronaviruses HCoV-NL63, HCoV-OC43 and HCoV-229E. The QIAamp micro DNA kit was used to extract genomic DNA from the cultured CD4+ T cells.

Overall study outcomes, separate from this receptor: In healthy vaccine recipients, vaccine-induced clones were almost all SARS-CoV-2 mono-reactive, with only 1 of 255 cross-reactive with common cold coronaviruses. The study was limited by a small number of convalescent patients and lacked early post-infection timepoints. Both infection-induced and vaccine-induced clones contracted markedly at late post-vaccination timepoints, which is consistent with waning T cell responses.

This clone was recorded once. Its antigen is currently not known. No much larger clone is present one base from it, and per-base qualities are unavailable. From the cysteine up to the phenylalanine, the CDR3 has a length of 14 residues. Only the CDR3 DNA is retained, 42 bases long and in frame from the first base. Germline trimming: 4 bases from V, 2 bases from J; junction bases outside gene matches: 4. The germline V gene specifies SGHRS as CDR1 and YFSETQ as CDR2. The library came from the immunoSEQ multiplex PCR assay. TCR beta CDR3 sequencing was performed on DNA from the cultured, isolated CD4+ T cells. The authors' pipeline ran thus. Non-productive TCR sequences were removed and reads were trimmed to the CDR3 region, keeping CDR3s of at least 7 amino acids. The MANAFEST web app was used to pick out antigen-specific clonotypes by comparing their expansion in peptide wells with that in reference cultures. To be called positive, a clone needed expansion at FDR<0.05 compared with the reference and with all other wells, an odds ratio greater than 5, and a frequency greater than 0.1% in two replicate wells. A clonotype was defined as cross-reactive if the clonotype was significantly expanded both in SARS-CoV-2 spike wells and in at least one common cold coronavirus spike condition. Using the stringdist R package, CDR3 similarity was measured by Levenshtein distance, and unrooted trees were constructed with ape in R 3.6.1. Held by TCRdb, this immuneACCESS table contains in-frame sequences only and omits some clones. Under half of the omission traces to an unresolved V gene where checked; the cause of the rest is unknown. V, J and clone size derive from that table, while D and trimming were established from the DNA sequence. Present in this sample are tens of thousands of clones, about 75% of which were seen just once. The top ten clonotypes cover roughly 21% of the sample.

The chain is made from TRBV5-1 and TRBJ1-1, with TRBD1 matching 8 junction bases. This clonotype originated in a human donor who received a COVID-19 vaccine. Sequenced material: CD4+ T cells from PBMCs cultured with HCoV-NL63 spike peptides, taken before COVID-19 vaccination. What the cell subset or site label conveys for this sample: HCoV-NL63 spike overlapping peptide pool stimulation. Here is the DNA: TGCGCCAGCAGCCGACAGGGGCGAAACACTGAAGCTTTCTTT. Translation gives CASSRQGRNTEAFF.